This passage covers 6 T cell receptor beta chains from one sample sequenced in a study of spatial heterogeneity in lung cancer (dated by TCRdb to the late 2010s). The method behind the library was 5' RACE. TCRdb lists the instrument as NextSeq 500. TCRdb applied fastp at Q25 and MiXCR to the public reads, then kept only in-frame beta chains. Each record represents a unique CDR3 protein, reported with the most common genes and DNA among its rows. The table for this sample lists some 11,000 distinct CDR3 sequences; roughly 3.5% of them were counted only once. Of the sample, 52% falls within the top ten clones. The label giving this sample's time point can be read as: sample taken at primary tumor resection. The sample here was PBMCs, taken at surgery. The receptor source for this set is a female donor with early-stage non-small cell lung cancer.

This clonotype rates as large. The V and J genes are TRBV20-1 and TRBJ2-4, with 8 bases matching TRBD1. J lost 3 bases, V lost 0 bases, and 4 bases had no gene match. The CDR3 sequence is 15 residues long. Germline loops: CDR1 DFQATT, CDR2 SNEGSKA (reference sequence). The DNA of the CDR3 is TGCAGTGCTAGAGATGCCGACAGGGGCAAAAACATTCAGTACTTC. It codes for CSARDADRGKNIQYF.

This clonotype was detected a few times. V gene TRBV10-3 combines with J gene TRBJ2-3; D call uncertain. CDR3 length: 14 amino acids. The germline gives CDR1 ENHRY, CDR2 SYGVKD. V was clipped by 0 bases and J by 4 bases, with 8 bases between them. The CDR3 coding sequence is TGTGCCATCAGTGAGTCTAGGAGTTCAGATACGCAGTATTTT. Amino acid sequence: CAISESRSSDTQYF.

By frequency in the sample, this clonotype is medium-sized. CDR3 nucleotide sequence: TGTGCCAGCAGTGGGGGCAGGGGGCCAAGATCCTACAATGAGCAGTTCTTC. This gives the protein CASSGGRGPRSYNEQFF. The chain is built from TRBV27 and TRBJ2-1; 8 positions match TRBD1. V was clipped by 5 bases and J by 1 base; unmatched bases: 10. The CDR3 is 17 residues long. Germline CDR1 MNHEY, CDR2 SMNVEV (reference sequence).

This clonotype was counted many times. This rearrangement joins TRBV20-1 to TRBJ2-7; the match to TRBD1 covers 10 bases. CDR1 DFQATT and CDR2 SNEGSKA come from the germline V gene (reference sequence). Unmatched junction bases numbered 11, after V lost 3 bases and J lost 0 bases. The length of the CDR3 is 17 residues. DNA of the CDR3: TGCAGTGCTAGTCCCTTAGGACAGGGGGTCGCCTCCTACGAGCAGTACTTC. Amino acids: CSASPLGQGVASYEQYF.

This clonotype was detected ten times or more. This chain links TRBV6-5 with TRBJ2-2; 12 positions match TRBD2. Germline CDR1 and CDR2: MNHEY and SVGAGI. The trim removed 6 bases at V and 11 bases at J, leaving 7 bases unmatched. The CDR3 spans 14 residues. The CDR3 nucleotides read TGTGCCAGCAGACGGGCTAGCGGGAGGGTAGAGCTGTTTTTT. Its translation: CASRRASGRVELFF.

The table lists this clonotype with a few counts. V is TRBV7-8 and J is TRBJ2-3; 7 nucleotides align to TRBD2. The CDR3 is 15 amino acids. With 3 bases clipped from V and 4 bases from J, the junction kept 7 bases outside the gene matches. The germline V gene encodes CDR1 SGHVS and CDR2 FQNEAQ. The CDR3 region has the DNA TGTGCCAGCAGCTTGGGCGGGAGTAGCGCAGATACGCAGTATTTT. Translating gives CASSLGGSSADTQYF.